This T cell receptor (beta chain) is drawn from a study of T cell responses to AZD1222 COVID-19 vaccine. Turning to this clone: Its antigen is unidentified.

Sequencing used immunoSEQ multiplex PCR; TCRdb keeps in-frame clones, though not all of them. There are 150,000 to 200,000 clones in the sample; around 86% occur only once, and less than 3% lies in the top ten. Regarding the study as a whole: Spike-specific TCR depth and breadth grew after two AZD1222 doses. It was only a handful of AZD1222 recipients who were seropositive at baseline.

The sample here was peripheral blood, taken on day 0 of MenACWY control vaccination. The sequence derives from an adult in good health.

This CDR3 is CASMPGTAPYEQYF. The CDR3 DNA is TGTGCCAGCATGCCCGGGACTGCCCCCTACGAGCAGTACTTC. V is TRBV27 and J is TRBJ2-7; a possible D gene is TRBD2 (6 bases). The V end was cut by 7 bases, the J end by 2 bases, with 15 bases between. There are 14 residues in the CDR3. In germline, CDR1 is MNHEY, CDR2 SMNVEV (reference sequence).